Each of the 7 T cell receptor beta chains below was sequenced from the same sample in a study of cytomegalovirus exposure and HLA in healthy donors (dated by TCRdb to 2015 to 2018). Libraries were prepared through the immunoSEQ multiplex PCR assay. For the multiplex PCR, a mixture combining 60 forward primers for TCR Vbeta segments and 13 reverse primers for TCR Jbeta segments was used. Held by TCRdb, this immuneACCESS table contains in-frame sequences only and omits some clones. Under half of the omission traces to an unresolved V gene where checked; the cause of the rest is unknown. In all, the sample holds roughly 180,000 clones, and more than 65% of those were seen once. The ten biggest clones cover about 2.6% of the sample. The sequenced material came from PBMCs. The receptors here all came from a female donor in good health and CMV-seronegative.

This sequence joins TRBV27 and TRBJ2-7; 7 bases map to TRBD2. J was trimmed by 3 bases and V by 3 bases; bases with no gene match: 11. The CDR3 consists of 16 residues. The germline CDR1 and CDR2 sequences are MNHEY and SMNVEV (reference sequence). CDR3: CASSFRASGLDYEQYF. The DNA of the CDR3 is TGTGCCAGCAGTTTTCGCGCTAGCGGATTAGACTACGAGCAGTACTTC.

This chain connects TRBV5-8 to TRBJ2-7; 8 positions match TRBD2. Germline loops: CDR1 SGHTS, CDR2 YDEGEE. The CDR3 has 15 amino acids. V lost 4 bases to trimming and J lost 6 bases; unmatched junction nucleotides: 12. In DNA, the CDR3 is TGTGCCAGCAGCGCTCCCCCAGCGGGAGTGGCCGAGCAGTACTTC. It encodes CASSAPPAGVAEQYF.

V usage is TRBV6-1 and J usage is TRBJ1-3; TRBD1 agrees at 12 bases. J gave up 6 bases and V 6 bases, and 3 bases lay outside the gene matches. The CDR3 extends over 14 amino acids. Germline V lookup: CDR1 MNHNS, CDR2 SASEGT. The CDR3 loop reads CASRAGQGANTIYF. DNA of the CDR3: TGTGCCAGCAGGGCGGGACAGGGGGCAAACACCATATATTTT.

The V and J genes are TRBV28 and TRBJ2-5, with D tentatively TRBD2 (6 bases). The CDR3 covers 15 residues. V lost 4 bases and J lost 4, with 16 bases in between. The germline V gene encodes CDR1 MDHEN and CDR2 SYDVKM. CDR3 residues: CASSSTPGVGETQYF. In DNA form, the CDR3 reads TGTGCCAGCAGTTCAACTCCGGGGGTCGGAGAGACCCAGTACTTC.

The J gene is TRBJ1-1, the V gene TRBV7-9; tentatively, D is TRBD1 (5 bases). V was cut by 6 bases and J by 4 bases, with 15 bases left in between. The CDR3 extends over 14 amino acids. Per germline, CDR1 SEHNR and CDR2 FQNEAQ (reference sequence). Here the CDR3 reads CASRRDSSITEAFF. The CDR3 nucleotides are TGTGCCAGCAGACGTGACAGTTCTATCACTGAAGCTTTCTTT.

This rearrangement joins TRBV27 to TRBJ1-5; no definite D call. V was shortened by 3 bases and J by 6 bases, with 15 bases between the two germline ends. Germline V gene lookup returns CDR1 MNHEY and CDR2 SMNVEV (reference sequence). This CDR3 comprises 15 residues. CDR3 nucleotide sequence: TGTGCCAGCAGTTTTCTAGCGGGGAAGGGTCAGCCCCAGCATTTT. The encoded protein is CASSFLAGKGQPQHF.

CDR3 sequence: CASSSPGQQFYGYTF. In DNA, the CDR3 is TGTGCCAGCAGCTCACCGGGACAGCAATTCTATGGCTACACCTTC. V gene TRBV7-2 combines with J gene TRBJ1-2, with 7 nucleotides matching TRBD1. In germline, CDR1 is SGHTA, CDR2 FQGNSA. The V segment lost 4 bases and the J segment 4 bases; nucleotides outside the gene matches: 9. The CDR3 is 15 amino acids.